The 15 T cell receptor beta chains presented below share a single source sample, sequenced in a study of T-cell memory formation after mild COVID-19. TCRdb re-called the 5' RACE reads through MiXCR, storing one row per CDR3 protein. This sample yields under 110,000 distinct CDR3 sequences, of which 9.5% to 15% are seen a single time; around 25% belongs to the top ten. Sequenced: PBMCs or a T cell subset sorted from them (not recorded which). These receptors were taken from an adult woman who had mild COVID-19 (a few samples of this study predate the infection). Cell type and time point are not known.

Ten or more counts support this clonotype. The chain employs TRBV25-1 and TRBJ2-7; 7 bases line up with TRBD1. This CDR3 region has 14 residues. After removal of 2 bases from V and 4 bases from J, the junction contained 5 bases not matched to a gene. The V gene's germline CDR1 is MGHDK and CDR2 SYGVNS. Here the CDR3 DNA reads TGTGCCAGCAGTGAACAGGGACAGTATTACGAGCAGTACTTC. This gives the protein CASSEQGQYYEQYF.

CDR3 amino acids: CASSSDVPDTQYF. The CDR3 coding sequence is TGTGCCAGCTCTTCGGATGTGCCGGATACGCAGTATTTT. The gene calls are TRBV18 and TRBJ2-3; D unclear. Per germline, CDR1 KGHSH and CDR2 LQKENI. The ends were cut back, 6 bases at V and 6 bases at J, with 13 bases in the middle. This CDR3 is 13 amino acids long.

V is TRBV9 and J is TRBJ2-3; TRBD2 matches 7 bases. This CDR3 region has 17 residues. The V gene's germline CDR1 is SGDLS and CDR2 YYNGEE. Germline trimming cut 7 bases from V and 0 bases from J; bases unmatched to any gene: 14. CDR3 residues: CASGRARGAESTDTQYF. The CDR3 nucleotides are TGTGCCAGCGGGAGGGCTAGAGGAGCCGAAAGCACAGATACGCAGTATTTT.

The chain employs TRBV20-1 and TRBJ2-7; the D gene is possibly TRBD1 (6 bases). The CDR3 runs 15 residues. Looked up from germline, CDR1 is DFQATT and CDR2 is SNEGSKA (reference sequence). V dropped 0 bases and J dropped 4 bases, with 16 bases sitting between them. CDR3 sequence (DNA): TGCAGTGCTAGAGATCTCGCAGGGGCTAGTTACGAGCAGTACTTC. Its translation is CSARDLAGASYEQYF.

The gene calls are TRBV3-1 and TRBJ2-3, with 10 positions matching TRBD2. The V gene's germline CDR1 is LGHDT and CDR2 YNNKEL (reference sequence). The CDR3 totals 16 residues. Germline trimming cut 4 bases from V and 0 bases from J; bases unmatched to any gene: 4. CDR3 sequence: CASSPGLAVSTDTQYF. In DNA, the CDR3 is TGTGCCAGCAGCCCCGGACTAGCGGTTAGCACAGATACGCAGTATTTT.

This clonotype was counted ten times or more. The chain combines TRBV12-3 or TRBV12-4 with TRBJ2-7; 8 nucleotides agree with TRBD1. The CDR3 covers 16 residues. Germline trimming cut 5 bases from V and 2 bases from J; bases unmatched to any gene: 11. CDR3 sequence reads: CASSTTGQGGAYEQYF. Here the CDR3 DNA reads TGTGCCAGCAGTACCACCGGACAGGGTGGAGCCTACGAGCAGTACTTC.

This clonotype has just a few counts. This chain links TRBV6-2 or TRBV6-3 with TRBJ2-3; possible D gene TRBD1, 6 bases. This CDR3 has 17 residues. The germline gives CDR1 MNHEY, CDR2 SVGEGT. V was pared by 5 bases and J by 2 bases, with 20 bases between. CDR3 sequence reads: CASSATSQGLLTDTQYF. The CDR3 nucleotides read TGTGCCAGCAGTGCCACCTCGCAGGGGCTCCTCACAGATACGCAGTATTTT.

This clonotype has more than one count but fewer than ten. The chain carries TRBV21-1 and TRBJ2-1; the listed D gene, TRBD1, was not tested against the DNA. TRBV21-1 represents a pseudogene. This CDR3 spans 14 amino acids. As DNA, the CDR3 is TGTGCCAGCAGCCCCGCGACAGGGTTTAATGAGCAGTTCTTC. Residues: CASSPATGFNEQFF.

J is TRBJ2-7 and V is TRBV11-2; D is possibly TRBD2 (6 bases). Looked up from germline, CDR1 is SGHAT and CDR2 is FQNNGV. This CDR3 contains 13 residues. V was cut by 1 base and J by 7 bases, with 11 bases left in between. CDR3 in DNA: TGTGCCAGCAGCTTAGCGGGAGTCGGGGAGCAGTACTTC. Its protein product is CASSLAGVGEQYF.

The chain recombines TRBV9 with TRBJ1-2; unclear D gene. V was shortened by 0 bases and J by 2 bases, with 8 bases between the two germline ends. The germline CDR1 and CDR2 sequences are SGDLS and YYNGEE. This CDR3 has 14 amino acids. In nucleotides, the CDR3 is TGTGCCAGCAGCGTAGTTGGGGTAAACTATGGCTACACCTTC. It is translated as CASSVVGVNYGYTF.

J is TRBJ2-1 and V is TRBV5-1; D ambiguous. The CDR3 extends over 15 amino acids. Trimming cost V 0 bases and J 1 base, with 8 bases left between them. The germline gives CDR1 SGHRS, CDR2 YFSETQ. CDR3 sequence (DNA): TGCGCCAGCAGCTTGGGCAGCGAATCCTACAATGAGCAGTTCTTC. Amino acid sequence: CASSLGSESYNEQFF.

This clonotype was observed once. The CDR3 coding sequence is TGCAGCGTTGAACCTAACACCGGGGAGCTGTTTTTT. This encodes CSVEPNTGELFF. This chain connects TRBV29-1 to TRBJ2-2; D unclear. V lost 2 bases, J lost 2 bases, and 3 bases lay in between. The CDR3 has 12 residues. Looked up from germline, CDR1 is SQVTM and CDR2 is ANQGSEA.

The gene calls are TRBV24-1 and TRBJ1-2; D call uncertain. The V and J ends lost 1 base and 6 bases respectively, with 2 bases between them. The CDR3 consists of 11 residues. Germline V CDR1 and CDR2: KGHDR, SFDVKD. The chain's CDR3 is CATSDFDGYTF. In DNA, the CDR3 is TGTGCCACCAGTGATTTCGATGGCTACACCTTC.

For the CDR3, the DNA is TGTGCCACCAGCAGAGAGGGGGCCGGGGAGACCCAGTACTTC. Residues: CATSREGAGETQYF. This chain joins TRBV15 and TRBJ2-5; TRBD1 might be the D (6 bases). Germline V CDR1 and CDR2: LNHNV, YYDKDF (reference sequence). Trimming pared 0 bases from V and 5 bases from J, leaving 10 bases between. The CDR3 is made up of 14 amino acids.

The V gene is TRBV7-2, the J gene TRBJ2-3; D may be TRBD2 (6 bases). Trimming stripped 2 bases from V and 3 bases from J, with 15 bases between. The CDR3 spans 16 residues. Germline V CDR1 and CDR2: SGHTA, FQGNSA. CDR3 in amino acids: CASSLRPSAGTDTQYF. Here the CDR3 DNA reads TGTGCCAGCAGCTTACGACCTTCAGCGGGTACAGATACGCAGTATTTT.